This T cell receptor (beta chain) was sequenced in a study of monozygotic twins with inflammatory bowel disease. The CDR3 is 13 amino acids. Per the germline V gene, CDR1 is DFQATT and CDR2 is SNEGSKA (reference sequence). Reprocessing the 5' RACE reads, TCRdb reports a single entry for every CDR3 protein and omits DNA. The repertoire table contains tens of thousands of distinct CDR3 sequences. This TCR came from a human donor with ulcerative colitis or Crohn's disease, or a healthy co-twin of an affected twin (not recorded which). The chain combines TRBV20-1 with TRBJ1-1; TCRdb lists TRBD1, though no DNA is available to test this call. Source material: blood. CDR3 residues: CSADTGGDTEAFF.